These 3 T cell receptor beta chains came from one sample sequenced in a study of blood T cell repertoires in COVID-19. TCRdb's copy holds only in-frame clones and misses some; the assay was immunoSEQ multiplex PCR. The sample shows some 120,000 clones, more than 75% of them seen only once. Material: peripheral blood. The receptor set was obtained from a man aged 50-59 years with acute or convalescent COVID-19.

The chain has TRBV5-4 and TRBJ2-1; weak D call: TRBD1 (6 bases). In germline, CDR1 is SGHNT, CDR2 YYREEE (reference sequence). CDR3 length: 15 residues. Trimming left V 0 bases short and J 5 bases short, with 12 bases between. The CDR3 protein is CASSLAGQGNNEQFF. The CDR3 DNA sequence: TGTGCCAGCAGCTTGGCAGGGCAGGGGAACAATGAGCAGTTCTTC.

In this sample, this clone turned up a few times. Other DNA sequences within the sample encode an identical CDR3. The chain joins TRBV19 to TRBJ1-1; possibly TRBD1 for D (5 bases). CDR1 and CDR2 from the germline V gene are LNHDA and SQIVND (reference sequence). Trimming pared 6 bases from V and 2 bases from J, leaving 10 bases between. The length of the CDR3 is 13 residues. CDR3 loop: CASSPGQNTEAFF. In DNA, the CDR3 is TGTGCCAGTAGCCCAGGACAAAACACTGAAGCTTTCTTT.

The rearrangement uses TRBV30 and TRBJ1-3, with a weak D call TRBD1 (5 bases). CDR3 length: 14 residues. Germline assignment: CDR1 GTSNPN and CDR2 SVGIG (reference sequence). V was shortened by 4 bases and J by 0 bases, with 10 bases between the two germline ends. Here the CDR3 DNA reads TGTGCCTGGAATCGGGGGGGCTCTGGAAACACCATATATTTT. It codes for CAWNRGGSGNTIYF.